This is a list of T cell receptor beta chains from one sample in a study of blood T cell repertoires in COVID-19. TCRdb's table, derived via immunoSEQ multiplex PCR, lists solely in-frame clones and lacks some. This table holds roughly 250,000 clones, 60% to 75% found once. The sample was peripheral blood. The source is a woman aged 80 or older with acute or convalescent COVID-19. The CDR3 runs from the conserved cysteine through the conserved F or W. Each record gives: J gene, clone size, D gene, V gene, CDR3 DNA, CDR3 protein. D genes are given only for firm matches. Clone size appears in some rows only: once, few, many, or a class for an expanded clone.

TRBJ1-2	.	.	TRBV2	TGTGCCAGCAGTGAAGCGGGCAGGGGTGATGGCTACACCTTC	CASSEAGRGDGYTF
TRBJ2-7	.	.	TRBV6-5	TGTGCCAGCAGCCAAACAGGGCTTCTTACCTACGAGCAGTACTTC	CASSQTGLLTYEQYF
TRBJ1-2	.	.	TRBV5-1	TGCGCCAGCAGCGACCCTAGACTGCCCGCTGGCTACACCTTC	CASSDPRLPAGYTF
TRBJ2-5	many	TRBD1	TRBV5-4	TGTGCCAGCAGCTCGCGAGACAGGGGCCCCCAAGAGACCCAGTACTTC	CASSSRDRGPQETQYF
TRBJ2-7	.	.	TRBV25-1	TGTGCCAGCAGTGATCCCCCCAGAGGGACCTACGAGCAGTACTTC	CASSDPPRGTYEQYF
TRBJ2-3	many	TRBD2	TRBV9	TGTGCCAGCAGCGTAGGGCGGGAGTGGGGTACGCAGTATTTT	CASSVGREWGTQYF
TRBJ1-1	.	.	TRBV29-1	TGCAGCGTTGGGCGGGGCGAGGCCTCTGAAGCTTTCTTT	CSVGRGEASEAFF
TRBJ2-1	.	.	TRBV7-9	TGTGCCAGCAGCTTAGATACAGGACCTGGGCTCTTC	CASSLDTGPGLF
TRBJ2-3	.	TRBD2	TRBV2	TGTGCCAGCAGTAATAGCGGGACTGCAACAGATACGCAGTATTTT	CASSNSGTATDTQYF
TRBJ2-6	.	TRBD1	TRBV4-1	TGCGCCAGCAGCCCAAGAAGCGGCGACAGGGCATTGACTGGGGCCAACGTCCTGACTTTC	CASSPRSGDRALTGANVLTF
TRBJ2-7	.	.	TRBV3-1/TRBV3-2	TGTGCCAGCAGCCAAGACATTCGGAGTTACGAGCAGTACTTC	CASSQDIRSYEQYF
TRBJ2-4	.	TRBD2	TRBV13	TGTGCCAGCAGCACCCGACTAGCGGGGTTGGCCAAAAACATTCAGTACTTC	CASSTRLAGLAKNIQYF
TRBJ2-1	.	.	TRBV7-3	TGTGCCAGCAGCTTAGCATCCCCGGGCGGGGAGCAGTTCTTC	CASSLASPGGEQFF
TRBJ1-2	.	.	TRBV6-5	TGTGCCAGCAGTTATGGACAGTTTATGGGCTACACCTTC	CASSYGQFMGYTF
TRBJ1-2	.	TRBD1	TRBV2	TGTGCCAGCAGTGTACTTTCGACAGGGGAGTATGGCTACACCTTC	CASSVLSTGEYGYTF
TRBJ2-2	.	TRBD2	TRBV7-3	TGTGCCAGCAGCCGGGAGGGGGGCGGCACCGGGGAGCTGTTTTTT	CASSREGGGTGELFF
TRBJ2-7	.	TRBD1	TRBV6-6	TGTGCCAGCAGTTACCCAGGGGGCGGCGAGCAGTACTTC	CASSYPGGGEQYF
TRBJ1-2	.	.	TRBV5-1	TGCGCCAGCAGGCAGAATGTCTATGGCTACACCTTC	CASRQNVYGYTF
TRBJ1-2	.	.	TRBV6-5	TGTGCCAGCAGTAGGGGGAACGGCTATGGCTACACCTTC	CASSRGNGYGYTF
TRBJ1-6	.	TRBD1	TRBV6-6	TGTGCCAGCAGTTACTCGGACAGGGGATCACCCCTCCACTTT	CASSYSDRGSPLHF
TRBJ2-5	.	.	TRBV28	TGTGCCAGCAGCCCAGGATTCCAAGAGACCCAGTACTTC	CASSPGFQETQYF
TRBJ1-1	.	.	TRBV5-1	TGCGCCAGCAGCTCGCCGACCTCTACTAGGGAGAACACTGAAGCTTTCTTT	CASSSPTSTRENTEAFF
TRBJ2-3	.	TRBD2	TRBV3-1/TRBV3-2	TGTGCCAGCAGCGGACTAGCGGGGGGTAAGGGGACAGATACGCAGTATTTT	CASSGLAGGKGTDTQYF
TRBJ1-1	.	.	TRBV3-1/TRBV3-2	TGTGCCAGCAGCCCCACTCTTTCGGCTGAAGCTTTCTTT	CASSPTLSAEAFF
TRBJ2-7	few	TRBD1	TRBV2	TGTGCCAGCAGTGAAATCGCTGGGGACAGGGACTACGAGCAGTACTTC	CASSEIAGDRDYEQYF
TRBJ2-2	once	.	TRBV19	TGTGCCAGTAACAAAGGACAGAACACCGGGGAGCTGTTTTTT	CASNKGQNTGELFF